There are a few counts of the clone carrying this T cell receptor (beta chain). Its antigen remains unidentified. From germline, CDR1 is SGHVS and CDR2 FQNEAQ. This CDR3 is built from 15 residues. The V end lost 0 bases, the J end lost 10 bases, and 16 bases lay between the germline ends. The data were taken from a study of response to subunit inactivated influenza vaccine. A single record per CDR3 protein comes from TCRdb applying MiXCR to the RT-PCR reads. This table has 150,000 to 200,000 distinct CDR3 sequences, roughly a tenth appearing once. Study-level findings and limits: Authors suggested few new T cells are recruited by each seasonal influenza vaccination.

The J gene is TRBJ2-1, the V gene TRBV7-8; D unresolved. The sample consisted of non-naive T cells sorted from PBMCs, taken about 6 weeks after vaccination. The receptor was derived from a man aged 45-65 years who received an inactivated influenza vaccine. CDR3 amino acids: CASSLAPGRVAEQFF. The CDR3 DNA reads TGTGCCAGCAGCTTAGCCCCGGGCCGGGTGGCGGAGCAGTTCTTC.